The clone carrying this TCR beta chain was picked up a small number of times. The sample belongs to a study of blood T cell repertoires in COVID-19. About the research overall: COVID-19 samples, acute and convalescent, were from the United States, Italy and Spain.

The germline V gene has CDR1 MNHNY and CDR2 SVGAGI (reference sequence). V dropped 6 bases and J dropped 9; count of bases not matched to a gene: 9. This CDR3 region has 15 residues. Authors' analysis steps: Estimation of nucleated cell counts relied on the amplification of reference gene primers. This table comes from immunoSEQ multiplex PCR, and its TCRdb copy is limited to in-frame clones, with some not included. That table supplies the V and J calls and clone size; D and trimming were determined from the DNA. Among 75,000 to 95,000 clones, roughly 70% were seen once, and the ten largest hold 3% to 4.5%. The Seattle site enrolled patients during active infection and followed them longitudinally.

The sequenced sample was peripheral blood. The TCR sequence derives from a man in his 70s with COVID-19, enrolled during active disease. The V call is TRBV6-6, the J call TRBJ1-6; 9 nucleotides line up with TRBD1. The CDR3 DNA reads as TGTGCCAGCAGACCCGGACAGGGGCTGGGTTCACCCCTCCACTTT. This sequence encodes CASRPGQGLGSPLHF.